This TCR beta chain derives from a study of CD8+ T cells in alopecia areata. Regarding the study as a whole: Scalp clonality and expanded CD8+ clones among the top 100 were significantly decreased by tofacitinib.

Treatment noted: oral pan-JAK inhibitor, 5-10 mg twice daily. The CDR3 is 14 amino acids. Per germline, CDR1 SGHRS and CDR2 YFSETQ. With 4 bases clipped from V and 5 bases from J, the junction kept 7 bases outside the gene matches. Following extraction, RNA underwent reverse transcription to cDNA, which served as the sequencing template. Profiled with immunoSEQ multiplex PCR; TCRdb holds only in-frame clones, not every one. Of more than 150,000 clones listed, approximately 51% are singletons. A note on this clone: Its antigen remains unidentified.

The sample consisted of CD8+ T cells sorted from blood, taken around week 54, from a patient treated with tofacitinib. This clonotype was obtained from a human donor with alopecia areata. The chain carries TRBV5-1 and TRBJ2-7; the match to TRBD1 covers 9 bases. This CDR3 reads CASSLMGQGNEQYF. The CDR3 DNA reads TGCGCCAGCAGCCTCATGGGACAGGGCAACGAGCAGTACTTC.